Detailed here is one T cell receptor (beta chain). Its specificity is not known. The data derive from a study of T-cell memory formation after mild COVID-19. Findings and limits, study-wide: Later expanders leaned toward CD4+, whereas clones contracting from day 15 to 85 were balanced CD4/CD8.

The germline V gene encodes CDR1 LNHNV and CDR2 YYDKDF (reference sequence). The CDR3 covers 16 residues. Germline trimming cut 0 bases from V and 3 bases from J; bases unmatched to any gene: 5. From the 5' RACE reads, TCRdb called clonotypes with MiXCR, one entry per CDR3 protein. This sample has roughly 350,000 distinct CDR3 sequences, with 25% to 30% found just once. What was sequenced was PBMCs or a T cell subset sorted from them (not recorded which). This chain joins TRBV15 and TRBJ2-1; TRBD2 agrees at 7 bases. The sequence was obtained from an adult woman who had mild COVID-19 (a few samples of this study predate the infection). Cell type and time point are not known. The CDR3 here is CATSRDGREYYNEQFF. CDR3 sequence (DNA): TGTGCCACCAGCAGAGATGGGCGGGAGTACTACAATGAGCAGTTCTTC.